This is a list of T cell receptor beta chains from one sample in a study of shared clonotypes between healthy human individuals. Sequencing used immunoSEQ multiplex PCR; TCRdb keeps in-frame clones, though not all of them. The repertoire holds more than 2 million clones, with around 93% as singletons. Sequences were obtained from naive CD8+ T cells from PBMCs. These receptors all come from a man between 18 and 35 years old in good health. Some clones in this sample may be carry-over from other donors' samples. Both conserved end residues are part of each CDR3. A D gene is named only where the DNA matches it firmly. Where a row states a size, it is once, few, many or the class of an expanded clone; other rows omit it.

size: .
V: TRBV7-6
J: TRBJ2-4
D: TRBD2
DNA: TGTGCCAGCAGCCCCCGTGATAGCGGGAACATTCAGTACTTC
CDR3: CASSPRDSGNIQYF

size: .
V: TRBV10-3
J: TRBJ2-7
D: .
DNA: TGTGCCATCAGCTCAAAAGGGCGACAGAAACGCTCCTACGAGCAGTACTTC
CDR3: CAISSKGRQKRSYEQYF

size: .
V: TRBV5-6
J: TRBJ2-5
D: .
DNA: TGTGCCAGCAGCTTGAGGTTTCGCGACGGCGGGGTAGAGACCCAGTACTTC
CDR3: CASSLRFRDGGVETQYF

size: .
V: TRBV7-8
J: TRBJ2-6
D: .
DNA: TGTGCCAGCCAAGTGGACGGGAAACTTGGGGCCAACGTCCTGACTTTC
CDR3: CASQVDGKLGANVLTF

size: .
V: TRBV6-4
J: TRBJ1-2
D: .
DNA: TGTGCCAGCAGAGACAGGCATCCCTACACCTTC
CDR3: CASRDRHPYTF

size: .
V: TRBV29-1
J: TRBJ2-7
D: .
DNA: TGCAGCGCCCTAGCCGGCTACGAGCAGTACTTC
CDR3: CSALAGYEQYF

size: .
V: TRBV2
J: TRBJ2-2
D: TRBD2
DNA: TGTGCCAGCATCCGTGGGGGACTATACACCGGGGAGCTGTTTTTT
CDR3: CASIRGGLYTGELFF

size: .
V: TRBV28
J: TRBJ2-3
D: .
DNA: TGTGCCAGCAGCCCTCAACAGGGTTCCCCTACGGCAGATACGCAGTATTTT
CDR3: CASSPQQGSPTADTQYF

size: .
V: TRBV27
J: TRBJ1-5
D: TRBD1
DNA: TGTGCCAGCAGCTGGGGGACAGGGCCCATTTCCAATCAGCCCCAGCATTTT
CDR3: CASSWGTGPISNQPQHF

size: few
V: TRBV9
J: TRBJ2-7
D: TRBD1
DNA: TGTGCCAGCAGCGCCGGGACAGGGAACTACGAGCAGTACTTC
CDR3: CASSAGTGNYEQYF

size: once
V: TRBV15
J: TRBJ2-7
D: TRBD2
DNA: TGTGCCACCAGTAACGGCCCTAGCGGTAACTCCTACGAGCAGTACTTC
CDR3: CATSNGPSGNSYEQYF

size: .
V: TRBV28
J: TRBJ2-4
D: .
DNA: TGTGCCAGCAGTCCACCTTCACAGCTCATTCAGTACTTC
CDR3: CASSPPSQLIQYF

size: .
V: TRBV4-1
J: TRBJ2-1
D: TRBD2
DNA: TGCGCCAGCAGCCAAGATCTCCGTATAGCGGGCCGCATAAATGAGCAGTTCTTC
CDR3: CASSQDLRIAGRINEQFF

size: .
V: TRBV29-1
J: TRBJ2-5
D: TRBD2
DNA: TGCAGCGCCGGGACTAGCGGGATGGAGACCCAGTACTTC
CDR3: CSAGTSGMETQYF

size: .
V: TRBV29-1
J: TRBJ2-2
D: .
DNA: TGCAGCTTATATGACAGAAACACCGGGGAGCTGTTTTTT
CDR3: CSLYDRNTGELFF

size: .
V: TRBV11-2
J: TRBJ2-7
D: TRBD1
DNA: TGTGCCAGCAGCTTAGGGGCAGGGGGCGCGGAAGAGCAGTACTTC
CDR3: CASSLGAGGAEEQYF

size: once
V: TRBV28
J: TRBJ1-1
D: .
DNA: TGTGCCAGCAGCCGCGACAGGCCGAACACTGAAGCTTTCTTT
CDR3: CASSRDRPNTEAFF

size: .
V: TRBV7-8
J: TRBJ1-4
D: .
DNA: TGTGCCAGCAGCCCAGAGGGGGGGCGCGGAGAAAAACTGTTTTTT
CDR3: CASSPEGGRGEKLFF

size: few
V: TRBV11-2
J: TRBJ2-1
D: .
DNA: TGTGCCACACGTGGGGATGAGCAGTTCTTC
CDR3: CATRGDEQFF

size: .
V: TRBV19
J: TRBJ1-1
D: .
DNA: TGTGCCAGTACAACTCCATGGAACACTGAAGCTTTCTTT
CDR3: CASTTPWNTEAFF

size: .
V: TRBV7-8
J: TRBJ2-5
D: .
DNA: TGTGCCAGCAGCTTATTAGATGGCCTAACGGGAGAGACCCAGTACTTC
CDR3: CASSLLDGLTGETQYF

size: .
V: TRBV28
J: TRBJ2-1
D: TRBD2
DNA: TGTGCCAGCAGTATCCTAGCGGGAGGGCACAATGAGCAGTTCTTC
CDR3: CASSILAGGHNEQFF

size: .
V: TRBV7-9
J: TRBJ2-7
D: .
DNA: TGTGCCAGCAGCTCTTGGGGCTCCTACGAGCAGTACTTC
CDR3: CASSSWGSYEQYF

size: .
V: TRBV15
J: TRBJ1-1
D: TRBD1
DNA: TGTGCCACGGGGACAGGGGGGAACACTGAAGCTTTCTTT
CDR3: CATGTGGNTEAFF

size: .
V: TRBV27
J: TRBJ2-7
D: TRBD2
DNA: TGTGCCAGCAGTTTTTCAGCGGGAGGGCTTTCCTACGAGCAGTACTTC
CDR3: CASSFSAGGLSYEQYF